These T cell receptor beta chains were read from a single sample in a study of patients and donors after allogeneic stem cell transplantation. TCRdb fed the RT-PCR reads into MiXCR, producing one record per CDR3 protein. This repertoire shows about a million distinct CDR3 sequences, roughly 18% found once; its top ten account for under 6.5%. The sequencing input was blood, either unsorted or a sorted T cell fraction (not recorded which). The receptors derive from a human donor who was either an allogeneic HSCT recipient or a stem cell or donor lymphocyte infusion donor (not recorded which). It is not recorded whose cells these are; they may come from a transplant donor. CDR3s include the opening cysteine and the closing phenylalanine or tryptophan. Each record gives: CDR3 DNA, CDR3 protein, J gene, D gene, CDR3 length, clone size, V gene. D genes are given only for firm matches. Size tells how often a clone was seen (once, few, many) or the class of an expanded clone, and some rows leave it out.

TGTGCCAGCAGCCAAGATCTGGGCGGCAGCTCCTACGAGCAGTACTTC CASSQDLGGSSYEQYF TRBJ2-7 . 16 few TRBV14
TGCGCCAGCAGCTTGGAAGCGGGGGGGCCAGATACGCAGTATTTT CASSLEAGGPDTQYF TRBJ2-3 TRBD2 15 . TRBV5-1
TGTGCCATCACCGCTTATAGCAATCAGCCCCAGCATTTT CAITAYSNQPQHF TRBJ1-5 . 13 few TRBV10-3
TGTGCCAGCAGCTCAACCGGGACTAGTTTTGAGCAGTTCTTC CASSSTGTSFEQFF TRBJ2-1 TRBD2 14 . TRBV11-2
TGTGCCAGCAGCTTGGTAAGAGGGGTTTCTCGGGACAATGAGCAGTTCTTC CASSLVRGVSRDNEQFF TRBJ2-1 . 17 few TRBV5-6
TGTGCCAGCACCATCGGGACAGGACGCACAGATACGCAGTATTTT CASTIGTGRTDTQYF TRBJ2-3 TRBD1 15 few TRBV7-9
TGTGCCAGCAGTTTATACCCCCCCGGACTAGCGGGACAGAACTACGAGCAGTACTTC CASSLYPPGLAGQNYEQYF TRBJ2-7 TRBD2 19 . TRBV27
TGCAGTGCTCACCCCTTCAGGGGAAACAATGAGCAGTTCTTC CSAHPFRGNNEQFF TRBJ2-1 . 14 . TRBV20-1
TGTGCCAGCAGGGAGACACTGAACACTGAAGCTTTCTTT CASRETLNTEAFF TRBJ1-1 . 13 many TRBV6-1
TGTGCCATCAGTGTTATCTTCACTAGCGGGGGGCCTCTCCTCAATACGCAGTATTTT CAISVIFTSGGPLLNTQYF TRBJ2-3 TRBD2 19 . TRBV10-3
TGCAGTGCTGGAATCAGGGGGAACAATCAGCCCCAGCATTTT CSAGIRGNNQPQHF TRBJ1-5 TRBD1 14 few TRBV20-1
TGTGCCATCAGTGATGGAGGACGGGAGTCCTACGAGCAGTACTTC CAISDGGRESYEQYF TRBJ2-7 . 15 . TRBV10-3
TGCGCCAGCAGCCACCGGGACAGGGGTGAGGAGCAGTACTTC CASSHRDRGEEQYF TRBJ2-7 TRBD1 14 . TRBV4-1
TGCAGCGTGGGGTCAGGGACCTACGAGCAGTACTTC CSVGSGTYEQYF TRBJ2-7 . 12 . TRBV29-1
TGTGCCAGCAGTTACCGACACATCTACGAGCAGTACTTC CASSYRHIYEQYF TRBJ2-7 . 13 many TRBV12-3/TRBV12-4
TGTGCCAGCAGCTTAGGTCCCAGCTCCGGTGAAAAACTGTTTTTT CASSLGPSSGEKLFF TRBJ1-4 . 15 . TRBV11-2
TGTGCCAGCAGTGTGGACAGGGGAAAGGCTTATAGCAATCAGCCCCAGCATTTT CASSVDRGKAYSNQPQHF TRBJ1-5 TRBD1 18 . TRBV2
TGCAGTGCTAGAGTGTCGGGGACAGGGGCTATGGGTTCACCCCTCCACTTT CSARVSGTGAMGSPLHF TRBJ1-6 TRBD1 17 few TRBV20-1
TGTGCCAGCAGTGCTACAGGGACCGGGGAGCTGTTTTTT CASSATGTGELFF TRBJ2-2 . 13 few TRBV12-3/TRBV12-4
TGCGCCAGCAGCTCCCCTAGACTTGGAGGGCAAGAGACCCAGTACTTC CASSSPRLGGQETQYF TRBJ2-5 . 16 few TRBV5-1
TGTGCCAGCAGCTTAGCGACAGGGGGGTTCACTGAAGCTTTCTTT CASSLATGGFTEAFF TRBJ1-1 TRBD1 15 . TRBV7-2
TGCGCCAGCAGCCGGGCAGGATCCTCGGACATTCAGTACTTC CASSRAGSSDIQYF TRBJ2-4 . 14 few TRBV5-1
TGTGCCAGCAGTGCTGGAGGGTACACCGGGGAGCTGTTTTTT CASSAGGYTGELFF TRBJ2-2 . 14 . TRBV25-1
TGCGCCAGCAGTCGCGCGAGGGAGCGGGAGAATGAGCAGTTCTTC CASSRARERENEQFF TRBJ2-1 TRBD2 15 many TRBV4-1
TGTGCCAGCAGCACCCGGTCTGGGGGCCCGGGAAAACTGTTTTTT CASSTRSGGPGKLFF TRBJ1-4 . 15 few TRBV7-2
TGTGCCAGTGCCATAGAGGGGGGGTACTATGGCTACACCTTC CASAIEGGYYGYTF TRBJ1-2 . 14 . TRBV7-2
TGTGCCAGCAGTGATAAGTCGATCGGCGGCTCCTACGAGCAGTACTTC CASSDKSIGGSYEQYF TRBJ2-7 . 16 many TRBV6-1
TGTGCCACCAGCAGCAAGAGTCGCAATCAGCCCCAGCATTTT CATSSKSRNQPQHF TRBJ1-5 . 14 . TRBV15
TGTGCCAGCAGCCGCGCAGGTGGCAGGGGAGACGAGCAGTACTTC CASSRAGGRGDEQYF TRBJ2-7 . 15 . TRBV7-9
TGCAGTGCTAGGCCCCGACTAGCGGGAGTCGGGGCCTACGAGCAGTACTTC CSARPRLAGVGAYEQYF TRBJ2-7 TRBD2 17 . TRBV20-1
TGTGCCAGCAGTTTACCTGGAGGCTATGGCTACACCTTC CASSLPGGYGYTF TRBJ1-2 . 13 many TRBV27
TGCGCCAGCAGCTTGGGACTAGCGGGAGGGGCCTTCCACGAGCAGTACTTC CASSLGLAGGAFHEQYF TRBJ2-7 TRBD2 17 few TRBV5-1
TGTGCCAGCAGCTTACCGGAGACAGGGGGCTTGGGAGAGCAGTACTTC CASSLPETGGLGEQYF TRBJ2-7 TRBD1 16 . TRBV7-9
TGCGCCAGCAGCTTAGTTGCCACGGGAAGGTCCTACAATGAGCAGTTCTTC CASSLVATGRSYNEQFF TRBJ2-1 . 17 few TRBV5-1
TGCAGTGCCCACCCGCCAGAGAGCTCCTACAATGAGCAGTTCTTC CSAHPPESSYNEQFF TRBJ2-1 . 15 . TRBV20-1
TGCAGCGTGGCCGGGACCCAAGAGACCCAGTACTTC CSVAGTQETQYF TRBJ2-5 . 12 few TRBV29-1
TGTGCCAGCAGCTTAGGCACAGGGGCCAGATCACCCCTCCACTTT CASSLGTGARSPLHF TRBJ1-6 TRBD1 15 few TRBV7-2
TGTGCCAGCAGTGAGAGGACCTTGAACACTGAAGCTTTCTTT CASSERTLNTEAFF TRBJ1-1 . 14 . TRBV6-1